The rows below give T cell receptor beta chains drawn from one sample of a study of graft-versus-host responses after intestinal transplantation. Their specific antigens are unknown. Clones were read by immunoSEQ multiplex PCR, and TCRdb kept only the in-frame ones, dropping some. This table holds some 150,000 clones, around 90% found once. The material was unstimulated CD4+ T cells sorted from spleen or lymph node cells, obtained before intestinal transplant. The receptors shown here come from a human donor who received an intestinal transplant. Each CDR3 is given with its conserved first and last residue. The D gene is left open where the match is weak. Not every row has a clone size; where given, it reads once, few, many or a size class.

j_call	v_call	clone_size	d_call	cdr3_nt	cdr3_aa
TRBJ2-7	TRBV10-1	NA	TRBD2	TGCGCCAGCAGTGAAAGAGCGGGAGGATCCGAGCAGTACTTC	CASSERAGGSEQYF
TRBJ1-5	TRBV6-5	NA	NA	TGTGCCAGCAAAATACAGGGAGAGAGCAATCAGCCCCAGCATTTT	CASKIQGESNQPQHF
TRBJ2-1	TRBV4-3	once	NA	TGCGCCAGCAGCCCCTCCGGACTACTTCGCTCCTACAATGAGCAGTTCTTC	CASSPSGLLRSYNEQFF
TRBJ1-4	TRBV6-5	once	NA	TGTGCCGGCAGTTCGGGACTGAGCAATGAAAAACTGTTTTTT	CAGSSGLSNEKLFF
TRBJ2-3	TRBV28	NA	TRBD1	TGTGCCAGCAGTCGGGGACAGCCCGATACGCAGTATTTT	CASSRGQPDTQYF
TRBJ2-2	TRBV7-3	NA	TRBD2	TGTGCCAGCAGCTCGATACCACCTTTAGCGGGAGGTCCTAACACCGGGGAGCTGTTTTTT	CASSSIPPLAGGPNTGELFF
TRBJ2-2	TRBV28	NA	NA	TGTGCCAGCAGTTTACTCGTGGGATCTACCGGGGAGCTGTTTTTT	CASSLLVGSTGELFF
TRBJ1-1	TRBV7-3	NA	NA	TGTGCCAGCAGCCGCTCGGGTGGGACTAACACTGAAGCTTTCTTT	CASSRSGGTNTEAFF
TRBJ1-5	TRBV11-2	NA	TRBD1	TGTGCCAGCAGCTTCGACAGGGGTCAGCCCCAGCATTTT	CASSFDRGQPQHF
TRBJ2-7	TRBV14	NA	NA	TGTGCCAGCAGCCAAGTTGGACAGCCGAGCTCCTACGAGCAGTACTTC	CASSQVGQPSSYEQYF